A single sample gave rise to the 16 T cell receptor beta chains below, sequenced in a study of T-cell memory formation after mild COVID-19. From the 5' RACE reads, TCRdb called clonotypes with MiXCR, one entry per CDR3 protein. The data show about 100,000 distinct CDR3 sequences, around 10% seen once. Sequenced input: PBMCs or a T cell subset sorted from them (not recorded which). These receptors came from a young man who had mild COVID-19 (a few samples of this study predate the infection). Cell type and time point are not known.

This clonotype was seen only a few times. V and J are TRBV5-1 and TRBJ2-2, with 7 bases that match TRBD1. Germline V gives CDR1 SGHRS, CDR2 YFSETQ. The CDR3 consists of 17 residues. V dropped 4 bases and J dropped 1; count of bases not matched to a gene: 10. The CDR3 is CASSLTLRTGNTGELFF. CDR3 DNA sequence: TGCGCCAGCAGCCTAACACTGAGGACAGGGAACACCGGGGAGCTGTTTTTT.

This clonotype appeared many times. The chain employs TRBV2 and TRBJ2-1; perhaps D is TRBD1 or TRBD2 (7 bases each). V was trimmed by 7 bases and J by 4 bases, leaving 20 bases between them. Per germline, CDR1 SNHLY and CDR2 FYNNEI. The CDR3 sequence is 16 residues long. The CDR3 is CASTSGGAGIYNEQFF. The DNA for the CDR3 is TGTGCCAGCACATCAGGGGGGGCAGGAATTTACAATGAGCAGTTCTTC.

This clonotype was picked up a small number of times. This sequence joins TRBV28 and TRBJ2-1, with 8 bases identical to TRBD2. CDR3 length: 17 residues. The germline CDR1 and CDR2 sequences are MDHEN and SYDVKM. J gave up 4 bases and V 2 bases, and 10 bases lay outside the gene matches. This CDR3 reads CASSLLSERGMYNEQFF. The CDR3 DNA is TGTGCCAGCAGTTTACTTTCCGAGCGGGGGATGTACAATGAGCAGTTCTTC.

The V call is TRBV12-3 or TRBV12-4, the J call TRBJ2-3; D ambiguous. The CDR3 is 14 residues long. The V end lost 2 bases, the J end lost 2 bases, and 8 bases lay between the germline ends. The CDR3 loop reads CASSLTGYTDTQYF. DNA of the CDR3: TGTGCCAGCAGTTTAACCGGATACACAGATACGCAGTATTTT.

The CDR3 DNA reads TGTGCTAGTGGTTTGGTAGGGAACAGGGGTCGCTCCTACAATGAGCAGTTCTTC. It encodes CASGLVGNRGRSYNEQFF. The genes are TRBV12-5 and TRBJ2-1; 7 nucleotides match TRBD1. The trim removed 0 bases at V and 0 bases at J, leaving 8 bases unmatched. The length of the CDR3 is 18 residues. Germline lookup yields CDR1 LGHNT and CDR2 FRNRAP.

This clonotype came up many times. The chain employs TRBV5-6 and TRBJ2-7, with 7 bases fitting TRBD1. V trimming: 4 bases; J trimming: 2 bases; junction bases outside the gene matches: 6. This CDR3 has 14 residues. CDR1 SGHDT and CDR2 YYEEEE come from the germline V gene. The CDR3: CASSRGQDTYEQYF. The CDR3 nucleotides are TGTGCCAGCAGCCGTGGACAGGATACCTACGAGCAGTACTTC.

The CDR3 DNA reads TGTGCCAGTAGTAGCGGGACAGGGATATACTATGGCTACACCTTC. This gives the protein CASSSGTGIYYGYTF. The V and J genes are TRBV19 and TRBJ1-2, with 9 bases matching TRBD1. V lost 4 bases, J lost 3 bases, and 6 bases stayed unmatched. This CDR3 spans 15 amino acids. CDR1 LNHDA and CDR2 SQIVND come from the germline V gene (reference sequence). The whole variable domain, remainder taken from reference TRBV19 and TRBJ1-2, is DGGITQSPKYLFRKEGQNVTLSCEQNLNHDAMYWYRQDPGQGLRLIYYSQIVNDFQKGDIAEGYSVSREKKESFPLTVTSAQKNPTAFYLCASSSGTGIYYGYTFGSGTRLTVV.

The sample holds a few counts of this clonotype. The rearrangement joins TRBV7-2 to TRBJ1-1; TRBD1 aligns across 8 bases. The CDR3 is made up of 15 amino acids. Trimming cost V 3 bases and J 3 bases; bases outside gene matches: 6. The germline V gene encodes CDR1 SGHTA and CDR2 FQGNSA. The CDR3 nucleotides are TGTGCCAGCAGCTTTTGGACGGACAGGGACACTGAAGCTTTCTTT. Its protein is CASSFWTDRDTEAFF.

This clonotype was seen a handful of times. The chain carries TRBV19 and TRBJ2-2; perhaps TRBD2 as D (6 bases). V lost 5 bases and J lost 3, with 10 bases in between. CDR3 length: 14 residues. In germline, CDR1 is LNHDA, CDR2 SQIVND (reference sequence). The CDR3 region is CASSWREDTGELFF. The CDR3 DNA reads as TGTGCCAGTAGTTGGAGGGAAGACACCGGGGAGCTGTTTTTT.

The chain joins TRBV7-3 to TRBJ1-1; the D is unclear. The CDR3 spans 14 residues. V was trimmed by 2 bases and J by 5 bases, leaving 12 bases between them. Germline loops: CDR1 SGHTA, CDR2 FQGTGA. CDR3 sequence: CASSLLTYGTEAFF. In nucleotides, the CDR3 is TGTGCCAGCAGCTTACTCACGTACGGAACTGAAGCTTTCTTT.

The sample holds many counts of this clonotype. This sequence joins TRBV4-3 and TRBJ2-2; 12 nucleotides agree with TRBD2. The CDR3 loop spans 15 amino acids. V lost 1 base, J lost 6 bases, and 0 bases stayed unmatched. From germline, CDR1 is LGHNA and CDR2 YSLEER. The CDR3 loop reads CASSQASGGAGELFF. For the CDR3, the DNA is TGCGCCAGCAGCCAAGCTAGCGGGGGGGCCGGGGAGCTGTTTTTT.

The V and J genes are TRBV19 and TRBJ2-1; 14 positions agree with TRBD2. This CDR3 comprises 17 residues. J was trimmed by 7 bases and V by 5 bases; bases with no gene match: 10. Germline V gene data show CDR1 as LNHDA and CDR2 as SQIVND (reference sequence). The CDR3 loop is CASSGEGLAGGWNEQFF. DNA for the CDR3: TGTGCCAGTAGTGGGGAAGGACTAGCGGGGGGCTGGAATGAGCAGTTCTTC.

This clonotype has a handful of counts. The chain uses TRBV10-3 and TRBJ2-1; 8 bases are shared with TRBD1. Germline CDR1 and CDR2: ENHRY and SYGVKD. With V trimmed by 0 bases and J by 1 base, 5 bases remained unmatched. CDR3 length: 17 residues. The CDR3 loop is CAISESTTGVSYNEQFF. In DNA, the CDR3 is TGTGCCATCAGTGAGTCGACGACAGGGGTTTCCTACAATGAGCAGTTCTTC.

The CDR3 nucleotides read TGTGCCAGCAGCCATAGGGACAATGTCTTGTTCTTC. Translated, it gives CASSHRDNVLFF. This chain joins TRBV11-1 and TRBJ2-1, with D possibly TRBD1 on 6 matching bases. The CDR3 has 12 residues. Per the germline V gene, CDR1 is SGHAT and CDR2 is FQDESV (reference sequence). The V end was cut by 5 bases, the J end by 15 bases, with 17 bases between. Supplemented by reference TRBV11-1 and TRBJ2-1, the full variable domain reads EAEVAQSPRYKITEKSQAVAFWCDPISGHATLYWYRQILGQGPELLVQFQDESVVDDSQLPKDRFSAERLKGVDSTLKIQPAELGDSAMYLCASSHRDNVLFFGPGTRLTVL.

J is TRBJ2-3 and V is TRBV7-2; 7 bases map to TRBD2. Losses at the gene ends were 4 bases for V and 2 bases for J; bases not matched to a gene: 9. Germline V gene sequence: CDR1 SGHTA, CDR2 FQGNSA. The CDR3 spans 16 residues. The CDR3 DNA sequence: TGTGCCAGCAGCTGCCGGTTCCGGGGGGTCACAGATACGCAGTATTTT. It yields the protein CASSCRFRGVTDTQYF.

In nucleotides, the CDR3 is TGTGCCACACAGGGTGACGAGCAGTACTTC. Its protein product is CATQGDEQYF. The chain employs TRBV10-3 and TRBJ2-7; D possibly corresponds to TRBD1 (6 bases). The germline V gene has CDR1 ENHRY and CDR2 SYGVKD. There are 10 residues in the CDR3. With 10 bases removed from V and 5 bases from J, the gap between germline ends came to 9 bases.